The present T cell receptor beta chain was sequenced within a study of blood T cell repertoires in COVID-19. How the authors handled the data: Amplification with reference gene primers provided the estimates of nucleated cell counts. Sequencing used immunoSEQ multiplex PCR; TCRdb keeps in-frame clones, though not all of them. V and J calls and clone size are as listed in that table; D and trimming were resolved from the DNA. This sample has 65,000 to 95,000 clones, with about 78% found just once. This CDR3 has 17 residues. The ends were cut back, 0 bases at V and 5 bases at J, with 19 bases in the middle. Germline CDR1 SGHTA, CDR2 FQGNSA.

The sequence was collected from a human donor in a cohort sampled during active COVID-19. The rearrangement joins TRBV7-2 to TRBJ1-2, with D perhaps matching TRBD1 (6 bases). The sequenced sample was peripheral blood. Here the CDR3 DNA reads TGTGCCAGCAGCTTAGCGCCCGTCGCGGGGGCCAGTTATGGCTACACCTTC. Translating it yields CASSLAPVAGASYGYTF.